Listed here are 21 T cell receptor beta chains from one sample, sequenced in a study of blood T cell repertoires in COVID-19. Libraries were prepared by immunoSEQ multiplex PCR; TCRdb keeps only in-frame clonotypes and omits some of them. The sample lists about 260,000 clones, about 80% occurring once. The specimen sequenced was PBMCs or T cells enriched from blood (not recorded which). The receptors come from a man in his thirties or forties with acute COVID-19.

The CDR3 DNA is TGTGCCAGCAGTGAAGCGCCCGGGTCCTATAATTCACCCCTCCACTTT. Its translation: CASSEAPGSYNSPLHF. This chain connects TRBV6-1 to TRBJ1-6; no reliable D call. Per the germline V gene, CDR1 is MNHNS and CDR2 is SASEGT. This CDR3 contains 16 residues. The V and J ends lost 0 bases and 1 base respectively, with 7 bases between them.

The V and J genes are TRBV18 and TRBJ1-1; possible D gene TRBD1, 6 bases. The CDR3 spans 13 residues. With 4 bases removed from V and 12 bases from J, the gap between germline ends came to 18 bases. The germline gives CDR1 KGHSH, CDR2 LQKENI. CDR3 residues: CASSLSTDRKTFF. The CDR3 coding sequence is TGTGCCAGCTCACTTTCAACCGACAGGAAGACTTTCTTT.

A few counts support this clone. The J gene is TRBJ1-1, the V gene TRBV29-1; a possible D gene is TRBD1 (6 bases). V lost 3 bases to trimming and J lost 1 base, with 12 bases between them. This CDR3 has 14 amino acids. Looked up from germline, CDR1 is SQVTM and CDR2 is ANQGSEA. The CDR3 DNA reads as TGCAGCGTTGAGAGACGACAGGCGAACACTGAAGCTTTCTTT. It specifies CSVERRQANTEAFF.

The chain couples TRBV18 to TRBJ2-2; D not resolved. This CDR3 spans 14 amino acids. Germline V lookup: CDR1 KGHSH, CDR2 LQKENI. With 2 bases removed from V and 1 base from J, the gap between germline ends came to 5 bases. The CDR3 loop is CASSPKRNTGELFF. CDR3 nucleotides: TGTGCCAGCTCACCAAAGCGGAACACCGGGGAGCTGTTTTTT. The full variable domain, its missing parts supplied by reference TRBV18 and TRBJ2-2, is NAGVMQNPRHLVRRRGQEARLRCSPMKGHSHVYWYRQLPEEGLKFMVYLQKENIIDESGMPKERFSAEFPKEGPSILRIQQVVRGDSAAYFCASSPKRNTGELFFGEGSRLTVL.

The V and J genes are TRBV7-9 and TRBJ1-4, with a possible D match to TRBD1 (5 bases). Germline loops: CDR1 SEHNR, CDR2 FQNEAQ (reference sequence). The CDR3 loop spans 15 amino acids. V shed 5 bases and J shed 7 bases, with 17 bases lying between them. The CDR3 is CASSRDSGGFEKLFF. CDR3 sequence (DNA): TGTGCCAGCAGCCGCGACTCCGGGGGGTTTGAAAAACTGTTTTTT.

About this clone itself: Relative to the germline gene, one junction end is altered; a read error may explain this. V is TRBV5-1 and J is TRBJ1-2; no definite D call. The CDR3 loop spans 13 amino acids. The germline V gene encodes CDR1 SGHRS and CDR2 YFSETQ. CDR3 DNA: TGTGCCAGCAGCTTGGCAGGTATCTATGGCTACACCTTC. Translation gives CASSLAGIYGYTF.

The rearrangement links TRBV28 to TRBJ2-5, with 10 bases aligning to TRBD2. V was pared by 6 bases and J by 4 bases, with 8 bases of the junction left unmatched. CDR1 and CDR2 from the germline V gene are MDHEN and SYDVKM. The CDR3 covers 15 residues. DNA for the CDR3: TGTGCCAGCAGGCCTACCGGGACTAGCGTAGAGACCCAGTACTTC. It translates to CASRPTGTSVETQYF.

This clone occurred once. One end of the junction does not line up with germline, which may come from a read error. V usage is TRBV5-1 and J usage is TRBJ1-6; TRBD1 aligns across 10 bases. The CDR3 is made up of 15 amino acids. Germline assignment: CDR1 SGHRS and CDR2 YFSETQ. In DNA, the CDR3 is TGTGCCAGCAGTCTGCCGGGACAGGGGAATTCACCCCTCCACTTT. Its protein product is CASSLPGQGNSPLHF. The variable domain in full, completed from reference TRBV5-1 and TRBJ1-6, reads KAGVTQTPRYLIKTRGQQVTLSCSPISGHRSVSWYQQTPGQGLQFLFEYFSETQRNKGNFPGRFSGRQFSNSRSEMNVSTLELGDSALYLCASSLPGQGNSPLHFGNGTRLTVT.

The chain recombines TRBV24-1 with TRBJ1-5; 8 bases are shared with TRBD1. Germline V gene data show CDR1 as KGHDR and CDR2 as SFDVKD. The length of the CDR3 is 16 residues. V shed 4 bases and J 2 bases; nucleotides not matched to a gene: 6. The CDR3 nucleotides are TGTGCCACCAGTGAGTCCGGGACAGGAGGCAATCAGCCCCAGCATTTT. This translates into CATSESGTGGNQPQHF.

This rearrangement joins TRBV14 to TRBJ2-2; a possible D gene is TRBD1 (5 bases). This CDR3 is built from 14 residues. Germline-derived CDR1 and CDR2 are SGHDN and FVKESK. Between the trimmed V and J ends, which lost 2 bases and 6 bases, there was a span of 10 bases. The CDR3 DNA is TGTGCCAGCAGCCAACTAAGGGGCGCCGGGGAGCTGTTTTTT. Its translation: CASSQLRGAGELFF.

This clone has only one observation. The rearrangement uses TRBV5-1 and TRBJ1-3, with D perhaps matching TRBD1 (5 bases). Trimming removed 1 base at V and 0 bases at J, with 11 bases between. The CDR3 loop spans 16 amino acids. Germline V gene sequence: CDR1 SGHRS, CDR2 YFSETQ. The CDR3 here is CASSLSRQGSGNTIYF. CDR3 in DNA: TGCGCCAGCAGCTTGTCCCGTCAGGGCTCTGGAAACACCATATATTTT.

This clone showed up just a few times. Other DNA sequences in the sample encode the same CDR3. This sequence joins TRBV19 and TRBJ1-2; D is perhaps TRBD1 (5 bases). This CDR3 comprises 13 residues. The V and J ends lost 1 base and 8 bases respectively, with 11 bases between them. Germline lookup yields CDR1 LNHDA and CDR2 SQIVND (reference sequence). The CDR3 bases are TGTGCCAGTAGTATAGTGGGGGGGGAAGGCTACACCTTC. Translating it yields CASSIVGGEGYTF.

This clone occurred once. The rearrangement uses TRBV28 and TRBJ2-3; 7 bases line up with TRBD1. V gave up 6 bases and J gave up 4 bases; unmatched junction bases: 4. Germline V gives CDR1 MDHEN, CDR2 SYDVKM. The CDR3 runs 13 residues. This CDR3 is CASRNRGPDTQYF. CDR3 DNA sequence: TGTGCCAGCAGAAACAGGGGACCAGATACGCAGTATTTT.

The chain has TRBV15 and TRBJ2-4; 11 bases align to TRBD1. The CDR3 runs to 16 residues. J was trimmed by 8 bases and V by 4 bases; bases with no gene match: 10. Germline V gives CDR1 LNHNV, CDR2 YYDKDF (reference sequence). As DNA, the CDR3 is TGTGCCACCAGCATTCCGGGACAGGGGGTTAATGACATTCAGTACTTC. Translation gives CATSIPGQGVNDIQYF.

This clone was recorded a few times. V usage is TRBV6-5 and J usage is TRBJ1-2; D call uncertain. Trimming shortened V by 7 bases and J by 2 bases, and 17 bases separated the two germline ends. CDR1 and CDR2 from the germline V gene are MNHEY and SVGAGI. The CDR3 contains 15 residues. In DNA, the CDR3 is TGTGCCAGCACTCAAATTCGGACGGGGAACTATGGCTACACCTTC. It encodes CASTQIRTGNYGYTF.

The J gene is TRBJ1-4, the V gene TRBV11-3; D is perhaps TRBD1 (6 bases). Deletions cut 3 bases from V and 4 bases from J, with 12 bases between. CDR3 length: 15 residues. Germline CDR1 reads SGHNT; CDR2 reads YENEEA. CDR3 in amino acids: CASSFRGNNNEKLFF. The DNA for the CDR3 is TGTGCCAGCAGCTTTAGGGGGAATAATAATGAAAAACTGTTTTTT.

V usage is TRBV28 and J usage is TRBJ1-1; the D gene is possibly TRBD1 (6 bases). The CDR3 runs 15 residues. CDR1 is MDHEN and CDR2 is SYDVKM in the germline V gene. V lost 4 bases to trimming and J lost 2 bases, with 14 bases between them. The CDR3 DNA reads TGTGCCAGCAGTTCCGGGACATACCAAAACACTGAAGCTTTCTTT. Encoded protein: CASSSGTYQNTEAFF.

This sequence joins TRBV19 and TRBJ2-1; perhaps TRBD2 as D (5 bases). The germline gives CDR1 LNHDA, CDR2 SQIVND (reference sequence). The V end was cut by 8 bases, the J end by 9 bases, with 11 bases between. The CDR3 sequence is 11 residues long. The CDR3 sequence: CASRGESEQFF. As DNA, the CDR3 is TGTGCCAGTCGGGGTGAGAGTGAGCAGTTCTTC.

V is TRBV7-3 and J is TRBJ1-6; 7 nucleotides line up with TRBD1. There are 13 residues in the CDR3. Per the germline V gene, CDR1 is SGHTA and CDR2 is FQGTGA. Germline trimming cut 3 bases from V and 9 bases from J; bases unmatched to any gene: 2. As DNA, the CDR3 is TGTGCCAGCAGCTTCACAGGGGCTTCACCCCTCCACTTT. As protein: CASSFTGASPLHF.

In its sample, this clone was seen a few times. The V gene is TRBV5-5, the J gene TRBJ1-2, with TRBD1 identical over 12 bases. The trim removed 4 bases at V and 7 bases at J, leaving 5 bases unmatched. The CDR3 runs 14 residues. Germline lookup yields CDR1 SGHKS and CDR2 YYEKEE (reference sequence). CDR3 bases: TGTGCCAGCAGCCCCGGGACAGGGGGCTTTGGCTACACCTTC. Translating it yields CASSPGTGGFGYTF.

This clone appeared once. J is TRBJ2-2 and V is TRBV15, with 12 bases matching TRBD2. Germline loops: CDR1 LNHNV, CDR2 YYDKDF (reference sequence). V lost 2 bases and J lost 1; bases outside the gene matches: 8. The CDR3 extends over 19 amino acids. Here the CDR3 DNA reads TGTGCCACCAGCAGACCGACTAGCGGGGGACCTTTGAACACCGGGGAGCTGTTTTTT. Its translation is CATSRPTSGGPLNTGELFF.